The 20 T cell receptor beta chains below come from one sample, sequenced in a study of blood T cell repertoires in COVID-19. The data were produced by immunoSEQ multiplex PCR, yet TCRdb's version contains in-frame clones alone and is incomplete. Of about 90,000 clones listed, more than 80% are singletons. The material sequenced was peripheral blood. These receptors all stem from a human donor in a cohort sampled during active COVID-19.

V is TRBV7-2 and J is TRBJ2-7; the D is unclear. Germline lookup yields CDR1 SGHTA and CDR2 FQGNSA. CDR3 length: 14 residues. V was cut by 1 base and J by 0 bases, with 7 bases left in between. DNA for the CDR3: TGTGCCAGCAGCTTAGTCTCTCGCTCCTACGAGCAGTACTTC. It translates to CASSLVSRSYEQYF. The entire variable domain, with the rest obtained from reference TRBV7-2 and TRBJ2-7, is as follows: GAGVSQSPSNKVTEKGKDVELRCDPISGHTALYWYRQSLGQGLEFLIYFQGNSAPDKSGLPSDRFSAERTGGSVSTLTIQRTQQEDSAVYLCASSLVSRSYEQYFGPGTRLTVT.

The chain joins TRBV7-9 to TRBJ2-1, with 9 bases identical to TRBD2. The CDR3 extends over 15 amino acids. Germline V gene data show CDR1 as SEHNR and CDR2 as FQNEAQ (reference sequence). Unmatched junction bases numbered 8, after V lost 5 bases and J lost 6 bases. The CDR3 reads CASSRGGGALNEQFF. The CDR3 nucleotides are TGTGCCAGCAGCAGAGGCGGGGGGGCTCTCAATGAGCAGTTCTTC.

The chain couples TRBV11-2 to TRBJ1-2, with D perhaps TRBD1 (6 bases). Germline V gives CDR1 SGHAT, CDR2 FQNNGV. The CDR3 has 14 amino acids. V shed 5 bases and J shed 3 bases, with 13 bases lying between them. In DNA, the CDR3 is TGTGCCAGCAGCCGTTATAGGACAGACTATGGCTACACCTTC. The encoded protein is CASSRYRTDYGYTF.

This clone was recorded a few times. The genes are TRBV15 and TRBJ2-7, with 8 bases lining up with TRBD1. The junction had 4 bases not matched to a gene; V was cut back by 0 bases and J by 6 bases. Germline CDR1 is LNHNV and CDR2 is YYDKDF (reference sequence). The CDR3 has 14 residues. Here the CDR3 reads CATSRDGQGGEQYF. As DNA, the CDR3 is TGTGCCACCAGCAGAGATGGACAGGGCGGCGAGCAGTACTTC.

V is TRBV7-2 and J is TRBJ2-3, with 9 bases lining up with TRBD1. Per the germline V gene, CDR1 is SGHTA and CDR2 is FQGNSA. The V gene end was trimmed by 5 bases and the J gene end by 3 bases; junction bases not matched to a gene: 12. There are 17 residues in the CDR3. The DNA for the CDR3 is TGTGCCAGCAGCCCGGGACTCGGGACAGGGATAACAGATACGCAGTATTTT. This codes for CASSPGLGTGITDTQYF.

V gene TRBV20-1 combines with J gene TRBJ1-2, with TRBD1 as a possible D gene (5 bases). The CDR3 totals 12 residues. Germline V CDR1 and CDR2: DFQATT, SNEGSKA (reference sequence). Between the trimmed V and J ends, which lost 3 bases and 8 bases, there was a span of 13 bases. The CDR3 reads CSASYGAKGYTF. In nucleotides, the CDR3 is TGCAGTGCTAGTTATGGGGCGAAAGGCTACACCTTC.

This clone came up a few times. The V call is TRBV12-5, the J call TRBJ2-7, with a tentative D call TRBD1 (5 bases). V lost 5 bases, J lost 4 bases, and 9 bases lay in between. The CDR3 length is 12 residues. Germline V gene sequence: CDR1 LGHNT, CDR2 FRNRAP. The DNA for the CDR3 is TGTGCTAGTGGTCTGCAGGGTTACGAGCAGTACTTC. It encodes CASGLQGYEQYF.

V gene TRBV5-8 combines with J gene TRBJ1-2, with a possible D match to TRBD1 (5 bases). Trimming shortened V by 4 bases and J by 8 bases, and 15 bases separated the two germline ends. The germline V gene has CDR1 SGHTS and CDR2 YDEGEE. This CDR3 comprises 13 residues. CDR3 loop: CASSHGGTGGYTF. The CDR3 bases are TGTGCCAGCAGCCATGGAGGGACCGGCGGCTACACCTTC.

The chain uses TRBV6-1 and TRBJ1-2; D remains unclear. Trimming removed 2 bases from V and 2 bases from J, with 12 bases in between. Germline CDR1 and CDR2: MNHNS and SASEGT. This CDR3 has 15 residues. CDR3 in amino acids: CASSEISGINYGYTF. DNA for the CDR3: TGTGCCAGCAGTGAAATTAGCGGTATCAACTATGGCTACACCTTC.

CDR3 amino acids: CASNPWGQGMRTEAFF. The CDR3 coding sequence is TGTGCCAGCAACCCATGGGGACAGGGAATGCGAACTGAAGCTTTCTTT. The J gene is TRBJ1-1, the V gene TRBV2; 9 bases match TRBD1. This CDR3 is 16 amino acids long. The V segment lost 7 bases and the J segment 5 bases; nucleotides outside the gene matches: 14. The germline gives CDR1 SNHLY, CDR2 FYNNEI.

The chain employs TRBV6-5 and TRBJ1-2, with TRBD1 matching 8 bases. The germline V gene has CDR1 MNHEY and CDR2 SVGAGI. V dropped 2 bases and J dropped 4; count of bases not matched to a gene: 6. This CDR3 has 15 amino acids. CDR3 sequence (DNA): TGTGCCAGCAGTTACGGGCATGACAGGGGCTATGGCTACACCTTC. Translated, it gives CASSYGHDRGYGYTF.

In this sample, this clone turned up a few times. Written as DNA, the CDR3 is TGCGCCAGCAGCCCCCCTGTCGCCGGGGTCACTGAAGCTTTCTTT. Its protein product is CASSPPVAGVTEAFF. V is TRBV5-1 and J is TRBJ1-1, with D unclear. This CDR3 is built from 15 residues. Between the trimmed V and J ends, which lost 4 bases and 4 bases, there was a span of 17 bases. CDR1 is SGHRS and CDR2 is YFSETQ in the germline V gene. Filled out from reference TRBV5-1 and TRBJ1-1, the complete variable domain reads KAGVTQTPRYLIKTRGQQVTLSCSPISGHRSVSWYQQTPGQGLQFLFEYFSETQRNKGNFPGRFSGRQFSNSRSEMNVSTLELGDSALYLCASSPPVAGVTEAFFGQGTRLTVV.

For the CDR3, the DNA is TGTGCCAGCAGCCAAGGACGGAGGAGCTCCTACGAGCAGTACTTC. This codes for CASSQGRRSSYEQYF. This chain uses TRBV3-1 (or the pseudogene TRBV3-2) with TRBJ2-7; possible D gene TRBD2, 5 bases. Per germline, CDR1 LGHDT and CDR2 YNNKEL (reference sequence). This CDR3 has 15 amino acids. Trimming left V 1 base short and J 0 bases short, with 10 bases between.

In this sample, this clone turned up a few times. The chain employs TRBV7-2 and TRBJ2-7; 7 bases align to TRBD1. The V gene end was trimmed by 5 bases and the J gene end by 5 bases; junction bases not matched to a gene: 9. Germline CDR1 and CDR2: SGHTA and FQGNSA. The CDR3 runs 14 residues. The CDR3 reads CASSPTRGRHEQYF. CDR3 nucleotide sequence: TGTGCCAGCAGCCCCACTAGGGGGCGCCACGAGCAGTACTTC. Together with reference TRBV7-2 and TRBJ2-7, the CDR3 gives the full variable domain: GAGVSQSPSNKVTEKGKDVELRCDPISGHTALYWYRQSLGQGLEFLIYFQGNSAPDKSGLPSDRFSAERTGGSVSTLTIQRTQQEDSAVYLCASSPTRGRHEQYFGPGTRLTVT.

This chain joins TRBV10-3 and TRBJ2-7, with 9 positions matching TRBD1. With 6 bases clipped from V and 2 bases from J, the junction kept 8 bases outside the gene matches. CDR3 size: 15 residues. From germline, CDR1 is ENHRY and CDR2 SYGVKD. CDR3 protein: CAIRPGTGNTYEQYF. CDR3 nucleotides: TGTGCCATCAGGCCGGGGACAGGGAACACCTACGAGCAGTACTTC.

This rearrangement joins TRBV30 to TRBJ1-2; 7 nucleotides line up with TRBD1. J was trimmed by 2 bases and V by 3 bases; bases with no gene match: 15. The length of the CDR3 is 17 residues. Per germline, CDR1 GTSNPN and CDR2 SVGIG (reference sequence). CDR3 DNA: TGTGCCTGGAGGGCCAGACAGGGATTGGGGTCCAACTATGGCTACACCTTC. It translates to CAWRARQGLGSNYGYTF.

In DNA form, the CDR3 reads TGTGCCAGCAGTCCCGGGACAAACTATGGCTACACCTTC. Amino acid sequence: CASSPGTNYGYTF. The genes are TRBV2 and TRBJ1-2, with D maybe TRBD1 (6 bases). Germline CDR1 and CDR2: SNHLY and FYNNEI. The V end lost 5 bases, the J end lost 2 bases, and 9 bases lay between the germline ends. The CDR3 has 13 amino acids.

This clone was observed once. J is TRBJ2-3 and V is TRBV6-5, with 14 nucleotides matching TRBD2. CDR1 is MNHEY and CDR2 is SVGAGI in the germline V gene. With 6 bases clipped from V and 4 bases from J, the junction kept 0 bases outside the gene matches. The CDR3 extends over 14 amino acids. CDR3 DNA: TGTGCCAGCAGGACTAGCGGGGGGGCAGATACGCAGTATTTT. Its translation: CASRTSGGADTQYF.

Only a few counts were recorded for this clone. This chain connects TRBV2 to TRBJ1-6, with TRBD1 identical over 11 bases. From germline, CDR1 is SNHLY and CDR2 FYNNEI. The length of the CDR3 is 13 residues. The V and J ends lost 8 bases and 12 bases, in that order; junction bases with no gene match: 6. The CDR3 is CASVGQGGLPLHF. CDR3 DNA: TGTGCCAGCGTGGGACAGGGGGGTTTACCCCTCCACTTT.

The gene calls are TRBV5-1 and TRBJ1-2; TRBD1 is a possible D gene (6 bases). The CDR3 extends over 13 amino acids. Germline-derived CDR1 and CDR2 are SGHRS and YFSETQ. The germline V and J ends were trimmed by 4 bases and 4 bases, with 11 bases remaining between them. CDR3: CASSQGGGYGYTF. The CDR3 DNA follows: TGCGCCAGCAGCCAAGGGGGGGGCTATGGCTACACCTTC.